This TCR beta chain was profiled in a study of T-cell reconstitution after alpha-beta-depleted transplantation in children. Germline V gene sequence: CDR1 DFQATT, CDR2 SNEGSKA (reference sequence). This CDR3 has 14 residues. V lost 3 bases and J 6 bases, leaving 17 bases between the germline ends. Using unique molecular identifiers, the investigators prepared the TCRbeta library. TCRdb reprocessed the PCR reads with MiXCR, giving one entry per CDR3 protein. This table has a few hundred thousand distinct CDR3 sequences, around two fifths appearing once. Many counts were recorded for this clonotype. The input for sequencing was PBMCs, taken before TCRalphabeta/CD19-depleted stem cell transplant. The chain links TRBV20-1 to TRBJ1-1; D is undetermined. The receptor comes from a girl aged 2-15 years with aplastic anemia, due to receive a stem cell transplant. The CDR3 region has the DNA TGCAGTGCTAGGCGCGGGCCGAGGACCTCTGAAGCTTTCTTT. It encodes CSARRGPRTSEAFF.